These 12 T cell receptor beta chains originate from one sample sequenced in a study of T-cell memory formation after mild COVID-19 (dated by TCRdb to about 2021). Library preparation employed 5' RACE. The listed sequencing device is Illumina NovaSeq 6000. The public reads were quality trimmed at Q25 with fastp and then assembled into clones with MiXCR by TCRdb, keeping productive beta chains. Every entry covers one CDR3 protein and lists the most common genes and DNA from its rows. For this sample the table gives hundreds of thousands of distinct CDR3 sequences, of which roughly 15% were detected only once. The ten largest clones take up about 20% of the sample. The specimen sequenced was PBMCs or a T cell subset sorted from them (not recorded which). Receptors were obtained from a young man who had mild COVID-19 (a few samples of this study predate the infection). The sample titles of this study are shuffled in the database, so cell type and time point are left out; the donor was told from shared clones.

A remark on this clonotype: A read error may account for a junction end that differs from germline. V and J are TRBV7-9 and TRBJ2-3; TRBD2 matches at 7 bases. The germline CDR1 and CDR2 sequences are SEHNR and FQNEAQ (reference sequence). The CDR3 covers 14 residues. The CDR3 is CASSLGAFGTTKYF. The CDR3 bases are TGTGCCAGCAGCTTAGGGGCCTTTGGGACTACGAAGTATTTT.

This clonotype showed up just a few times. The chain recombines TRBV7-9 with TRBJ1-2; no clear D gene. The V and J ends lost 1 base and 2 bases respectively, with 11 bases between them. This CDR3 spans 15 amino acids. CDR1 is SEHNR and CDR2 is FQNEAQ in the germline V gene (reference sequence). CDR3 residues: CASSLDENWNYGYTF. The DNA of the CDR3 is TGTGCCAGCAGCTTAGATGAGAACTGGAACTATGGCTACACCTTC.

The chain employs TRBV4-2 and TRBJ2-1, with TRBD1 matching over 8 bases. Trimming removed 2 bases from V and 2 bases from J; junction bases left unmatched: 5. Germline CDR1 LGHNA, CDR2 YNFKEQ. This CDR3 region has 16 residues. CDR3 in amino acids: CASSQYGQGPYNEQFF. CDR3 in DNA: TGTGCCAGCAGCCAATACGGACAGGGCCCCTACAATGAGCAGTTCTTC.

The gene calls are TRBV11-2 and TRBJ2-7, with D perhaps being TRBD1 or TRBD2 (5 bases each). Trimming pared 5 bases from V and 1 base from J, leaving 12 bases between. This CDR3 has 14 residues. From germline, CDR1 is SGHAT and CDR2 FQNNGV. The CDR3: CASSRGGRSYEQYF. The CDR3 coding sequence is TGTGCCAGCAGCCGTGGGGGTAGGTCCTACGAGCAGTACTTC.

This chain links TRBV12-3 or TRBV12-4 with TRBJ1-2; D gene ambiguous. The CDR3 runs 14 residues. V was trimmed by 6 bases and J by 5 bases, leaving 16 bases between them. The CDR3 spells CASSPTRLGYGYTF. The CDR3 DNA reads as TGTGCCAGCAGCCCTACCCGGCTAGGGTATGGCTACACCTTC.

This clonotype was seen a handful of times. The gene calls are TRBV27 and TRBJ2-7; 9 positions agree with TRBD2. From germline, CDR1 is MNHEY and CDR2 SMNVEV (reference sequence). V shed 4 bases, J shed 2 bases, and the junction held 6 bases outside the gene matches. CDR3 length equals 15 residues. The CDR3 sequence is CASSYKAGGAYEQYF. In nucleotides, the CDR3 is TGTGCCAGCAGTTATAAAGCGGGGGGCGCCTACGAGCAGTACTTC.

CDR3 loop: CASSLGRARGTDTQYF. DNA for the CDR3: TGTGCCAGCAGCTTAGGTCGGGCACGCGGCACAGATACGCAGTATTTT. The genes are TRBV7-2 and TRBJ2-3; no clear D. CDR3 size: 16 residues. The V and J ends lost 1 base and 1 base respectively, with 12 bases between them. Germline V CDR1 and CDR2: SGHTA, FQGNSA. The full variable domain, its missing parts supplied by reference TRBV7-2 and TRBJ2-3, is GAGVSQSPSNKVTEKGKDVELRCDPISGHTALYWYRQSLGQGLEFLIYFQGNSAPDKSGLPSDRFSAERTGGSVSTLTIQRTQQEDSAVYLCASSLGRARGTDTQYFGPGTRLTVL.

This clonotype was observed a handful of times. The J gene is TRBJ2-1, the V gene TRBV7-9, with a weak D call TRBD2 (5 bases). CDR1 and CDR2 (germline): SEHNR, FQNEAQ (reference sequence). The CDR3 totals 17 residues. V lost 4 bases and J lost 6, with 22 bases in between. For the CDR3, the DNA is TGTGCCAGCAGCTCCGAGAAGGTAGGCCGGAGGCGCAATGAGCAGTTCTTC. This codes for CASSSEKVGRRRNEQFF.

This clonotype was recorded many times. The chain joins TRBV20-1 to TRBJ2-3, with 8 bases fitting TRBD1. The CDR3 totals 15 residues. Trimming took 3 bases from V and 4 from J; bases not matched to a gene: 9. The germline gives CDR1 DFQATT, CDR2 SNEGSKA (reference sequence). CDR3 coding DNA: TGCAGTGCTAGCGAACCCGACAGGGGCGCAGATACGCAGTATTTT. Translated: CSASEPDRGADTQYF.

This clonotype was picked up a small number of times. The V call is TRBV20-1, the J call TRBJ2-1; tentatively, D is TRBD1 (5 bases). Trimming removed 4 bases from V and 5 bases from J, with 15 bases in between. Germline V gene sequence: CDR1 DFQATT, CDR2 SNEGSKA (reference sequence). The CDR3 totals 14 residues. Here the CDR3 DNA reads TGCAGTGCTATGTGGCACCTGGGGCACAATGAGCAGTTCTTC. Amino acid sequence: CSAMWHLGHNEQFF.

This clonotype was recorded a few times. The chain joins TRBV5-1 to TRBJ1-4; no clear D gene. In germline, CDR1 is SGHRS, CDR2 YFSETQ. This CDR3 is 15 amino acids long. With 0 bases removed from V and 3 bases from J, the gap between germline ends came to 9 bases. The CDR3 DNA sequence: TGCGCCAGCAGCTTGGAGAGAGCGTCTAATGAAAAACTGTTTTTT. Translation gives CASSLERASNEKLFF.

The sample holds a few counts of this clonotype. The V and J genes are TRBV10-3 and TRBJ2-3; 7 bases fit TRBD2. J was trimmed by 0 bases and V by 2 bases; bases with no gene match: 2. Looked up from germline, CDR1 is ENHRY and CDR2 is SYGVKD. The CDR3 spans 15 residues. CDR3 nucleotide sequence: TGTGCCATCAGTGAGAGCGGGGTGAGCACAGATACGCAGTATTTT. Translated: CAISESGVSTDTQYF.